This T cell receptor beta chain comes out of a study of OX40 agonist ivuxolimab in advanced cancers. Study background: Dose-escalation subjects each had hepatocellular carcinoma, melanoma, renal cell or head and neck cancer. Patients with prior anti-PD-1, anti-PD-L1 or anti-CTLA-4 therapy were eligible; about 41% had some.

The repertoire was sequenced with immunoSEQ multiplex PCR; TCRdb's copy has only in-frame clones and lacks some. Here the sample spans roughly 66,000 clones, around four fifths being singletons. Trimming cost V 6 bases and J 3 bases, with 14 bases left between them. Germline lookup yields CDR1 MNHNS and CDR2 SASEGT. The CDR3 extends over 14 amino acids. The sample holds one count of this clone. This clonotype was obtained from an adult with an advanced solid tumor such as melanoma, head and neck, liver or kidney cancer. The chain is built from TRBV6-1 and TRBJ1-1; a possible D gene is TRBD1 (5 bases). Sequenced here: CD4+ or CD8+ T cells sorted from blood, sampled in a trial of the OX40 agonist ivuxolimab. The CDR3 is CASSHSGTDTEAFF. The DNA of the CDR3 is TGTGCCAGCAGCCACTCCGGGACGGACACTGAAGCTTTCTTT.